This T cell receptor beta chain was documented in a study of cytomegalovirus exposure and HLA in healthy donors. The germline V gene encodes CDR1 SNHLY and CDR2 FYNNEI. The CDR3 is 15 residues long. V lost 6 bases and J 1 base, leaving 15 bases between the germline ends. Study conclusions and caveats: The classifier was said to identify cytomegalovirus status with high specificity and sensitivity. Specificity for CMV antigens was confirmed in vitro for a few of the CMV-associated chains.

Only in-frame clones appear in the TCRdb table, and some are missing; sequencing was by immunoSEQ multiplex PCR. The table has some 120,000 clones, 85% to 90% seen once. Concerning this clone: The antigen is undetermined.

The sequencing input was PBMCs. This clonotype originated in a man younger than 40 in good health and CMV-seronegative. The V and J genes are TRBV2 and TRBJ2-5; unclear D gene. The CDR3 DNA reads as TGTGCCAGCAGGCAACAGAATCAGCTCCAAGAGACCCAGTACTTC. This encodes CASRQQNQLQETQYF.